This T cell receptor beta chain stems from a study of blood T cells in healthy people across ages. Germline CDR1 is MDHEN and CDR2 is SYDVKM. This CDR3 spans 15 amino acids. A second PCR of about 6 to 12 cycles used a sample-barcoded 5' primer and a J-beta primer mix. TCRdb analysed the 5' RACE reads with MiXCR anew, one entry per CDR3 protein. The table records 650,000 to 1,000,000 distinct CDR3 sequences, about 47% of them present only once. With respect to this clonotype: Compared with germline, one end of the junction differs, possibly owing to a read error.

The sequence was obtained from a man at least 80 years old in good health. Sequences were obtained from blood. The V gene is TRBV28, the J gene TRBJ2-1, with D tentatively TRBD2 (5 bases). In nucleotides, the CDR3 is TGTGCCAGCACTGAGGGCGGAAACTCCTACAATGAGCGGTACTTC. Its translation: CASTEGGNSYNERYF.